This T cell receptor beta chain was sequenced during a study of post-analysis software for immune sequencing data. Study-wide findings and caveats: When compared against controls, multiple sclerosis patients showed significantly lower normalized Chao1 diversity. Strong co-clustering by F measure was seen for same-batch samples. Roughly five TRBV segments were significantly more frequent in patients than in controls. TRBV5-6, TRBV5-1 and TRBV20-1 were among these segments.

The sample holds one count of this clonotype. As yet, its antigen is unknown. The junction shows a germline mismatch at one end, possibly a read error. Unique molecular identifiers were built into the TCR beta cDNA libraries. TCRdb ran MiXCR on the PCR reads and lists one entry per CDR3 protein. The repertoire holds about 500,000 distinct CDR3 sequences, approximately 45% seen once, with over 10% in the top ten. CDR1 is SGHTA and CDR2 is FQGNSA in the germline V gene. The CDR3 extends over 15 amino acids. V is TRBV7-2 and J is TRBJ2-3; tentatively, D is TRBD2 (6 bases). The source is a girl aged 10 to 17 with multiple sclerosis. Sequencing was performed on blood. As DNA, the CDR3 is TGCGCCAGCAGCCTGACTAGATCTGGCACAGATACGCAGTATTTT. It yields the protein CASSLTRSGTDTQYF.